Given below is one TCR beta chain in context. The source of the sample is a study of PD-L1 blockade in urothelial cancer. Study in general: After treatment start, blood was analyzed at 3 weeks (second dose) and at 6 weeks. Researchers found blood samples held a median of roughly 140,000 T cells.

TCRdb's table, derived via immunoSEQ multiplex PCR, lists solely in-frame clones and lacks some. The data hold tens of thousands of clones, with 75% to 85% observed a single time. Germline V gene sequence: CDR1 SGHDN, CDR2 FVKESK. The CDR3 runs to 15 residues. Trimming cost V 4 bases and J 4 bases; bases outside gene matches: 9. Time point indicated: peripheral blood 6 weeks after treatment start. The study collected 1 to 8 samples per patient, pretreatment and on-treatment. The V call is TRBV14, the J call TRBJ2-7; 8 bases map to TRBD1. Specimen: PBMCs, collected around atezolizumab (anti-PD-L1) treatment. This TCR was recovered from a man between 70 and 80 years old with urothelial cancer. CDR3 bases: TGTGCCAGCAGCCCAGCAGGGACAGGAAAGTACGAGCAGTACTTC. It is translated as CASSPAGTGKYEQYF.